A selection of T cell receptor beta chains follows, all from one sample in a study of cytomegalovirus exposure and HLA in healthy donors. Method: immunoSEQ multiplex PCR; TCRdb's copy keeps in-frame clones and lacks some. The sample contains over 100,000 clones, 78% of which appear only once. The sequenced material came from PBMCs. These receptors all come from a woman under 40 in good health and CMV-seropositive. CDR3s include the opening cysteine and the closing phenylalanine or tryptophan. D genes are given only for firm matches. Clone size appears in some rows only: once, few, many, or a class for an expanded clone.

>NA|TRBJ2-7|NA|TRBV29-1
TGCAGCATTGACAACAGGGACACCTACGAGCAGTACTTC
CSIDNRDTYEQYF
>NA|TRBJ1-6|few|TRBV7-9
TGTGCCAGCAGCTTAGTTGATTCCGGGGATTCACCCCTCCACTTT
CASSLVDSGDSPLHF
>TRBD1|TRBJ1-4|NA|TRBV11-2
TGTGCCAGCAGCTTACCTACGGACAGGACAACTAATGAAAAACTGTTTTTT
CASSLPTDRTTNEKLFF
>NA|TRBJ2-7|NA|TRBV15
TGTGCCACCAGCAGAGATGGAGGGACGGCATCCTACGAGCAGTACTTC
CATSRDGGTASYEQYF
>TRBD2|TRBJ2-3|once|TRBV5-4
TGTGCCAGTAGCTTGGTTCTTTTAGCGGGGGCCAGGGCAGATACGCAGTATTTT
CASSLVLLAGARADTQYF
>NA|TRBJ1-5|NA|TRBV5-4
TGTACCAGCAGCTTATGGGGAGGTCAGCCCCAGCATTTT
CTSSLWGGQPQHF
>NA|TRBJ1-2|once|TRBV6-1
TGTGCCAGCAGCCCGACAGCTAACTATGGCTACACCTTC
CASSPTANYGYTF
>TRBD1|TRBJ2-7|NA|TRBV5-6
TGTGCCAGCAGCCGCGGGCAGGGGGCCCTAAAATACGAGCAGTACTTC
CASSRGQGALKYEQYF
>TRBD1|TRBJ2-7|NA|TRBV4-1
TGCGCCAGCAGCCAGAACAGGGGCCACGAGCAGTACTTC
CASSQNRGHEQYF
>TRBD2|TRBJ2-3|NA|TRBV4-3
TGCGCCAGCAGCTTAACAACTAGCGGGGGAACAGATACGCAGTATTTT
CASSLTTSGGTDTQYF
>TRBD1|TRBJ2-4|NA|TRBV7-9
TGTGCCAGCAGCTTAGGGACAGGGATCCAAAACATTCAGTACTTC
CASSLGTGIQNIQYF
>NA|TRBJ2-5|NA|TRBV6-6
TGTGCCAGCAAGGTCGGCGGAGAGACCCAGTACTTC
CASKVGGETQYF
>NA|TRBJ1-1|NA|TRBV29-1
TGCAGCGTTCAGATCTCAGGCACTGAAGCTTTCTTT
CSVQISGTEAFF
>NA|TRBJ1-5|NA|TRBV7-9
TGTGCCAGCAGCTTAAGCCCCCGACTTGTCCAGCCCCAGCATTTT
CASSLSPRLVQPQHF
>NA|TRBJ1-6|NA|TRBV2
TGTGCCAGCAGTGAAGCGCGGGGGGAAGGTTCACCCCTCCACTTT
CASSEARGEGSPLHF
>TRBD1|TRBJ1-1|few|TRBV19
TGTGCCAGTAGTCCAGAGGGGGCAAAGCCCTTGAACACTGAAGCTTTCTTT
CASSPEGAKPLNTEAFF
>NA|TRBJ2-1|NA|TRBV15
TGTGCCACCAGCGAGGGTAGGGCCCGAAATGAGCAGTTCTTC
CATSEGRARNEQFF